This TCR beta chain was sequenced for a study of vaccination and CD4 T cells after COVID-19. Study-wide background: Convalescent patients gave post-COVID blood a median around 91 days post-diagnosis, range 35 to 161.

Treatment meaning: roughly ten-day PBMC culture with coronavirus spike peptide pools or control peptides (ViraFEST assay). ViraFEST used peptide pools to expand antigen-specific T cells, then sequenced TCRs. Culture conditions combined fewer than 2.5 million PBMCs per well with 10 IU/ml IL-2 and around 9.5 ug/ml peptide pools. Sequenced with the Oncomine TCR Beta short-read assay was DNA taken from cultured CD4+ T cells. One entry per CDR3 protein, called by TCRdb with MiXCR from the PCR reads. There are about 20,000 distinct CDR3 sequences in the sample; about two thirds occur only once, and 4.5% to 7% lies in the top ten. As concerns this clonotype: Its antigen remains unidentified.

V lost 3 bases and J lost 1, with 4 bases in between. CDR1 is GTSNPN, CDR2 SVGIG, per germline (reference sequence). This CDR3 region has 11 residues. The source of this sequence is a human donor who had recovered from COVID-19. Sequenced input: CD4+ T cells from blood, cultured in vitro. The V gene is TRBV30, the J gene TRBJ2-7, with D hard to call. CDR3 sequence reads: CAWRRSYEQYF. As DNA, the CDR3 is TGTGCCTGGAGACGTTCCTACGAGCAGTACTTC.